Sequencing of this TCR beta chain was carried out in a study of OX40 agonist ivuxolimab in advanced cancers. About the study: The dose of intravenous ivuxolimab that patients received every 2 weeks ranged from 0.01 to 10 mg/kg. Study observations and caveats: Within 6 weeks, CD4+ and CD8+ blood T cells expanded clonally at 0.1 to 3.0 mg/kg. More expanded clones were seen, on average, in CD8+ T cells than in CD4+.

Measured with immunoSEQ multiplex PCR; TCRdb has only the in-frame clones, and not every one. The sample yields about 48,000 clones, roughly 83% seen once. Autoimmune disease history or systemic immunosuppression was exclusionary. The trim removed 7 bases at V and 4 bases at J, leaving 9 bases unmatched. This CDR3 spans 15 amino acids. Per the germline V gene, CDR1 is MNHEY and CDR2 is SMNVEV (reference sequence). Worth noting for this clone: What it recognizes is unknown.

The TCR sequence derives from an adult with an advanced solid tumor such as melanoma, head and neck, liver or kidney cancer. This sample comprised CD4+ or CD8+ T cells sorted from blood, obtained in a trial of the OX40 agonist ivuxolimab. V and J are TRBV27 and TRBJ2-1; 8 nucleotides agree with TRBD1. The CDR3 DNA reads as TGTGCCAGCACCTCAGGGGGCGCCGGGTACAATGAGCAGTTCTTC. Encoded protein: CASTSGGAGYNEQFF.